A selection of T cell receptor beta chains follows, all from one sample in a study of Ad26.COV2.S vaccination and SARS-CoV-2 variants. Data came from immunoSEQ multiplex PCR; TCRdb stores just in-frame clones and leaves some out. The table records a few hundred thousand clones, roughly 90% of them present only once. Sequencing used peripheral blood, obtained in a trial of Ad26.COV2.S vaccine versus placebo. The receptors were sampled from a person aged 18 to 59 who received the Ad26.COV2.S COVID-19 vaccine or a placebo. CDR3s leave out the opening cysteine and the closing phenylalanine or tryptophan.

j_call	v_call	cdr3_aa
TRBJ1-2	TRBV7-2	ASSLEGQRSHGYT
TRBJ2-7	TRBV10-3	AISDEAYEQY
TRBJ2-3	TRBV7-3	ASRRGNWDTQY
TRBJ2-3	TRBV10-1	ASNAGGVTDTQY
TRBJ2-7	TRBV6-2/TRBV6-3	ASSPGQGRYLAYEQY
TRBJ2-1	TRBV27	ASSFPTSGGPYNEQF
TRBJ2-2	TRBV4-1	ASSRFGADSPGELF
TRBJ1-1	TRBV3-1/TRBV3-2	ASSPPGDTEAF
TRBJ2-4	TRBV7-2	ASSLVGLAKNIQY
TRBJ1-4	TRBV28	ASSFRGSIKLF
TRBJ2-2	TRBV25-1	ASSKGSGGNTGELF
TRBJ2-7	TRBV6-5	ASSYSFRASYEQY
TRBJ1-1	TRBV5-1	ASSLTGGWNTEAF
TRBJ1-2	TRBV4-1	ASRRGAGNYGYT
TRBJ1-6	TRBV7-2	ASSEAGALANSPLH
TRBJ1-4	TRBV3-1/TRBV3-2	ASSQYNRGPRVGNEKLF
TRBJ2-3	TRBV24-1	ATSDSPTGVADTQY
TRBJ2-5	TRBV5-1	ASSLLTTGIGETQY
TRBJ1-4	TRBV2	ASSPEDRAPNEKLF
TRBJ2-7	TRBV6-6	ASSYTRREEIDEQY
TRBJ2-2	TRBV11-3	ASSLRGDTGELF
TRBJ2-7	TRBV19	ASSIDLGTPYEQY
TRBJ2-3	TRBV7-2	ASSFVAGPTDTQY
TRBJ2-4	TRBV11-3	ASSPGTARGAKNIQY
TRBJ2-7	TRBV27	ASSLGYRLVNEQY
TRBJ1-4	TRBV4-3	ASSQELGQGHEKLF
TRBJ1-1	TRBV6-5	ASSSRGRTEAF
TRBJ1-4	TRBV3-1/TRBV3-2	ASSQGVRNEKLF